This record concerns one T cell receptor (beta chain) sequence. The antigen is not known. This record belongs to a study of glioma-infiltrating T cells after dendritic cell vaccination. Study details: Dendritic cell vaccine was injected intradermally three times, biweekly.

Amplification used 60 V beta primers and 13 J beta primers. Using immunoSEQ multiplex PCR, the repertoire was profiled, and TCRdb retains in-frame clones only, with some absent. This sample has about 92,000 clones, with more than 75% found just once. General observations from the study: Survival was not directly related to TCR clonality in these patients.

Germline-derived CDR1 and CDR2 are SGHDT and YYEEEE. The CDR3 has 16 amino acids. The V and J ends lost 4 bases and 1 base respectively, with 17 bases between them. This TCR came from a human donor with glioblastoma. V usage is TRBV5-6 and J usage is TRBJ1-2; TRBD1 is a possible D gene (6 bases). Specimen: blood, collected before dendritic cell vaccination. The CDR3 nucleotides read TGTGCCAGCAGCCCATTGAGAGACAGGCTTAACTATGGCTACACCTTC. Translation gives CASSPLRDRLNYGYTF.